A selection of T cell receptor beta chains follows, all from one sample in a study of identical twins. TCRdb fed the 5' RACE reads into MiXCR, producing one record per CDR3 protein. The data show 600,000 to 850,000 distinct CDR3 sequences, about 20% seen once. These data are also associated with another study on T cells expressing NK-cell markers.

Sequencing input: PBMCs. The receptors come from a woman between 18 and 29 years old in good health. Both conserved end residues are part of each CDR3. Fields, in order: D gene, J gene, clone size, V gene, CDR3 protein, CDR3 DNA. A D gene is named only where the DNA matches it firmly. Only part of the rows carry a size: once, few, many, or a class if the clone is expanded.

-,TRBJ2-2,few,TRBV10-3,CAIRGLENTGELFF,TGTGCCATCAGGGGACTGGAAAACACCGGGGAGCTGTTTTTT
-,TRBJ2-1,-,TRBV12-5,CASGRRPIPGFSYNEQFF,TGTGCTAGTGGCCGCCGTCCCATTCCGGGATTCTCCTACAATGAGCAGTTCTTC
TRBD2,TRBJ2-3,few,TRBV3-1,CASSQVSGGPTDTQYF,TGTGCCAGCAGCCAAGTTTCGGGAGGGCCCACAGATACGCAGTATTTT
-,TRBJ2-3,-,TRBV15,CATSSTLGLRGVPDTQYF,TGTGCCACCAGCAGTACACTCGGACTGAGAGGAGTTCCAGATACGCAGTATTTT
-,TRBJ1-4,-,TRBV7-9,CASSSGLEKLFF,TGTGCCAGCAGCTCCGGTTTGGAAAAACTGTTTTTT
-,TRBJ2-3,few,TRBV6-5,CASSSRGGGGRADTQYF,TGTGCCAGCAGTTCCCGAGGGGGCGGGGGTCGGGCAGATACGCAGTATTTT
-,TRBJ2-1,few,TRBV12-3/TRBV12-4,CASSLGTIRPHEQFF,TGTGCCAGCAGTTTAGGGACCATACGGCCCCATGAGCAGTTCTTC
TRBD2,TRBJ2-3,few,TRBV12-3/TRBV12-4,CASSSRDYHTDTQYF,TGTGCCAGCAGTTCCAGGGACTACCACACAGATACGCAGTATTTT
TRBD1,TRBJ2-3,-,TRBV11-3,CASSPSRDRAITDTQYF,TGTGCCAGCAGCCCTTCCCGGGACAGGGCCATCACAGATACGCAGTATTTT
-,TRBJ2-5,-,TRBV12-3/TRBV12-4,CASSLWSYQETQYF,TGTGCCAGCAGTTTATGGTCGTACCAAGAGACCCAGTACTTC
-,TRBJ2-7,-,TRBV18,CASSPQPGASYEQYF,TGTGCCAGCTCCCCACAGCCTGGAGCTTCCTACGAGCAGTACTTC
TRBD2,TRBJ2-7,-,TRBV12-3/TRBV12-4,CASTLAGGLIYEQYF,TGTGCCAGCACCTTAGCGGGAGGCCTTATCTACGAGCAGTACTTC
-,TRBJ2-2,few,TRBV18,CASSRNSRKNTGELFF,TGTGCCAGCTCACGAAATTCGCGGAAGAACACCGGGGAGCTGTTTTTT
-,TRBJ2-1,-,TRBV7-9,CASSLRGLFNEQFF,TGTGCCAGCAGCCTCCGGGGGCTCTTCAATGAGCAGTTCTTC
TRBD1,TRBJ2-1,-,TRBV12-3/TRBV12-4,CASSTTGGHLNEQFF,TGTGCCAGCAGTACGACAGGGGGTCACCTCAATGAGCAGTTCTTC
-,TRBJ2-3,few,TRBV7-3,CASSLKAVRTDTQYF,TGTGCCAGCAGCTTAAAGGCGGTCCGCACAGATACGCAGTATTTT
-,TRBJ2-1,few,TRBV14,CASSPTISYNEQFF,TGTGCCAGCAGCCCGACTATCTCCTACAATGAGCAGTTCTTC
TRBD2,TRBJ2-2,-,TRBV20-1,CCARDPSGAANTGELFF,TGCTGTGCTAGAGATCCTAGCGGGGCCGCGAACACCGGGGAGCTGTTTTTT
TRBD1,TRBJ1-1,many,TRBV5-1,CASSLDRMNTEAFF,TGCGCCAGCAGCCTGGACAGGATGAACACTGAAGCTTTCTTT
TRBD1,TRBJ2-2,few,TRBV6-1,CASSRTSGTGNTGELFF,TGTGCCAGCAGCCGAACGTCCGGGACAGGAAACACCGGGGAGCTGTTTTTT
TRBD2,TRBJ2-1,few,TRBV12-3/TRBV12-4,CASRTSGGAREQFF,TGTGCCAGCAGAACTAGCGGGGGGGCACGGGAGCAGTTCTTC
-,TRBJ2-1,few,TRBV7-9,CASSLAGKYNEQFF,TGTGCCAGCAGCTTAGCAGGGAAATACAATGAGCAGTTCTTC
-,TRBJ2-2,-,TRBV13,CASSPASTGELFF,TGTGCCAGCAGCCCCGCTTCGACCGGGGAGCTGTTTTTT
-,TRBJ2-3,few,TRBV9,CASSILADTQYF,TGTGCCAGCAGCATATTGGCAGATACGCAGTATTTT
TRBD1,TRBJ2-7,many,TRBV5-1,CASALDREYEQYF,TGCGCCAGCGCACTCGACAGGGAATACGAGCAGTACTTC
TRBD1,TRBJ1-1,few,TRBV5-1,CASSRDGQGVNTEAFF,TGCGCCAGCAGCCGGGACGGACAGGGCGTGAACACTGAAGCTTTCTTT
-,TRBJ2-7,-,TRBV3-1,CASSQGSNYEQYF,TGTGCCAGCAGCCAGGGGAGCAACTACGAGCAGTACTTC
-,TRBJ2-5,few,TRBV20-1,CSALRPGHLRETQYF,TGCAGTGCCCTACGCCCGGGACACCTAAGGGAGACCCAGTACTTC
-,TRBJ2-1,few,TRBV11-2,CASSLGVYKQFF,TGTGCCAGCAGCTTAGGGGTTTATAAGCAGTTCTTC
-,TRBJ1-4,-,TRBV5-1,CASSLGDDYMGLFF,TGCGCCAGCAGCTTGGGGGACGACTATATGGGGCTGTTTTTT
-,TRBJ2-3,-,TRBV20-1,CSSQKGGRSTDTQYF,TGCAGTTCTCAGAAGGGGGGACGTTCCACAGATACGCAGTATTTT
TRBD2,TRBJ2-1,-,TRBV7-2,CASSFALADPRNEQFF,TGTGCCAGCAGCTTCGCCCTAGCGGACCCGAGGAATGAGCAGTTCTTC
-,TRBJ2-1,-,TRBV20-1,CSAVRGTYNEQFF,TGCAGTGCTGTGAGAGGAACCTACAATGAGCAGTTCTTC
-,TRBJ1-2,-,TRBV30,CASDGYGYTF,TGTGCTTCGGACGGCTATGGCTACACCTTC
-,TRBJ2-2,-,TRBV12-3/TRBV12-4,CASSSPLGNTGELFF,TGTGCCAGCAGTTCCCCTTTGGGTAACACCGGGGAGCTGTTTTTT
-,TRBJ1-2,-,TRBV7-9,CASSISRGYTF,TGTGCCAGCAGCATCTCTAGGGGCTACACCTTC
-,TRBJ2-5,-,TRBV5-4,CASSLGPYQETQYF,TGTGCCAGCAGCTTGGGACCCTACCAAGAGACCCAGTACTTC
-,TRBJ1-1,-,TRBV12-3/TRBV12-4,CATGRNPGTEAFF,TGTGCCACCGGGAGGAACCCAGGGACTGAAGCTTTCTTT
-,TRBJ1-1,-,TRBV20-1,CSASGGQVLNTEAFF,TGCAGTGCTAGTGGGGGCCAGGTCTTGAACACTGAAGCTTTCTTT
-,TRBJ2-7,many,TRBV27,CASSVYSRGEQYF,TGTGCCAGCAGTGTCTACTCAAGGGGGGAGCAGTACTTC
-,TRBJ2-7,-,TRBV11-1,CASSFFPINHRRTYEQYF,TGTGCCAGCAGCTTCTTCCCCATCAACCACCGTCGGACCTACGAGCAGTACTTC
TRBD1,TRBJ1-2,few,TRBV7-8,CASSLATGQASYGYTF,TGTGCCAGCAGCCTTGCTACCGGACAGGCGAGCTATGGCTACACCTTC
TRBD2,TRBJ2-7,-,TRBV4-2,CASSQDLSGGHYEQYF,TGTGCCAGCAGCCAAGATCTTAGCGGGGGGCACTACGAGCAGTACTTC
-,TRBJ2-7,-,TRBV5-5,CASSLGVRYLHEQYF,TGTGCCAGCAGCTTGGGCGTTCGGTATCTCCACGAGCAGTACTTC
TRBD2,TRBJ2-2,-,TRBV20-1,CSARSSGSGFGTGELFF,TGCAGTGCTAGAAGCAGCGGGAGCGGTTTTGGCACCGGGGAGCTGTTTTTT
TRBD1,TRBJ1-1,many,TRBV12-3/TRBV12-4,CASSQGQLNTEAFF,TGTGCCAGCAGTCAGGGACAGTTGAACACTGAAGCTTTCTTT
-,TRBJ2-7,few,TRBV5-1,CASSHTGGYEQYF,TGCGCCAGCAGCCATACTGGGGGCTACGAGCAGTACTTC
TRBD2,TRBJ2-7,few,TRBV5-1,CASSLGGLAVIEQYF,TGCGCCAGCAGCTTGGGGGGACTAGCGGTGATCGAGCAGTACTTC
TRBD2,TRBJ2-1,-,TRBV5-1,CASSARGRGGDNEQFF,TGCGCCAGCAGCGCACGTGGGCGCGGGGGGGACAATGAGCAGTTCTTC
TRBD1,TRBJ2-6,-,TRBV11-2,CASRDRANSGANVLTF,TGTGCCAGCAGAGACAGGGCCAACTCTGGGGCCAACGTCCTGACTTTC
-,TRBJ2-3,few,TRBV20-1,CSALAESTDTQYF,TGCAGTGCTTTAGCGGAAAGCACAGATACGCAGTATTTT
TRBD1,TRBJ2-7,few,TRBV12-3/TRBV12-4,CASSLSAQGAYEQYF,TGTGCCAGCAGCCTTAGCGCCCAGGGGGCGTACGAGCAGTACTTC
-,TRBJ2-5,-,TRBV10-3,CAIGTGTDEETQYF,TGTGCCATCGGTACCGGGACGGACGAAGAGACCCAGTACTTC